A single sample gave rise to the 4 T cell receptor beta chains below, sequenced in a study of molecular identifiers for immune sequencing clone quantification. Each CDR3 protein gets one entry after TCRdb re-called the PCR reads with MiXCR. Of over 600,000 distinct CDR3 sequences listed, just under 20% were seen once; the top ten hold roughly 0.85%. The specimen was naive CD8+ T cells from blood, with Jurkat cell RNA spiked in. The subset here: FACS-sorted CD8+CD4-CCR7+CD45RA+ naive T cells. The receptors here all came from a human donor in good health. Some libraries in this study had Jurkat cell RNA spiked in.

This clonotype was seen ten or more times. This chain uses TRBV7-2 with TRBJ2-1; D is tentatively TRBD1 or TRBD2 (5 bases each). Germline loops: CDR1 SGHTA, CDR2 FQGNSA. CDR3 length: 15 amino acids. V was trimmed by 5 bases and J by 2 bases, leaving 13 bases between them. CDR3 sequence (DNA): TGTGCCAGCAGCCCGGGGCAGGGCACCTACAATGAGCAGTTCTTC. This gives the protein CASSPGQGTYNEQFF.

A remark on this clonotype: With a much larger clone just one base away, this may be a read error. This chain's CDR3 is CNATGGSGGSPLHF. The CDR3 DNA is TGCAATGCTACGGGGGGGTCAGGTGGTTCACCCCTCCACTTT. This chain joins TRBV20-1 and TRBJ1-6, with D tentatively TRBD1 (5 bases). Germline V gives CDR1 DFQATT, CDR2 SNEGSKA (reference sequence). The CDR3 loop spans 14 amino acids.

This clonotype was seen ten or more times. This chain links TRBV6-5 with TRBJ1-1; D ambiguous. CDR1 and CDR2 (germline): MNHEY, SVGAGI. The CDR3 runs 14 residues. The V and J ends lost 5 bases and 5 bases respectively, with 15 bases between them. The CDR3 DNA reads TGTGCCAGCAGTCCTCTACGAGGTGGGACTGAAGCTTTCTTT. Protein sequence: CASSPLRGGTEAFF.

This clonotype has ten or more counts. The genes are TRBV5-1 and TRBJ2-3, with a tentative D call TRBD2 (6 bases). Looked up from germline, CDR1 is SGHRS and CDR2 is YFSETQ. The ends were cut back, 3 bases at V and 6 bases at J, with 17 bases in the middle. The CDR3 sequence is 15 residues long. The CDR3 here is CASSWGVAVHDTQYF. The CDR3 DNA follows: TGCGCCAGCAGCTGGGGAGTAGCGGTTCACGATACGCAGTATTTT.